This T cell receptor beta chain was obtained from a study of cytomegalovirus exposure and HLA in healthy donors. Findings of the study overall: The likely explanation for a cluster of highly shared sequence variants was sequencing artifact. Presence/absence results assume similar sequencing depth per donor, which may not hold. Earlier analysis found most TCR beta V segments productive about 87% or about 30% of the time. Further analysis, carried out later, found HLA-associated TCR beta chains more clonally expanded than equally common other chains.

The PCR was carried out with 60 Vbeta primers and 13 Jbeta primers. Assay used: immunoSEQ multiplex PCR; TCRdb lists only in-frame clones, some missing. In the table there are 150,000 to 200,000 clones, around 83% of which are singletons. Remarks on this clone: Its antigen remains unknown.

Germline values: CDR1 LNHDA, CDR2 SQIVND (reference sequence). V was clipped by 11 bases and J by 6 bases; unmatched bases: 15. This CDR3 comprises 14 residues. V is TRBV19 and J is TRBJ1-2, with 7 bases matching TRBD1. The sequence was collected from a woman aged 18-30 years in good health and CMV-seronegative. The sequenced sample was PBMCs. This CDR3 reads CACSVGGRRDGYTF. CDR3 nucleotides: TGTGCCTGCTCCGTAGGGGGCAGAAGGGATGGCTACACCTTC.